The clone carrying this TCR beta chain appeared a few times. Its antigen is currently unknown. The data are from a study of identical twins. The study, taken as a whole, reports: For cord blood, abundant beta clonotypes had fewer insertions, unlike memory repertoires, which showed none. Compared with models, monozygotic twins showed more out-of-frame TCR alpha sharing.

A universal primer binding site was introduced by template switching. The final cDNA contained unique molecular identifiers. TCRdb reprocessed the 5' RACE reads with MiXCR, giving one entry per CDR3 protein. The sample gives fewer than 900,000 distinct CDR3 sequences, 15% to 20% of which show up once; 10% to 15% is in the top ten. The V end lost 6 bases, the J end lost 0 bases, and 12 bases lay between the germline ends. CDR1 and CDR2 (germline): SGHRS, YFSETQ. The CDR3 has 14 amino acids. The sample was also linked to a second study, of T cells expressing NK-cell markers. That paper notes: Out of eight donors sequenced, seven tested HCMV-seropositive and the remaining one seronegative.

The TCR comes from a woman in her late teens or twenties in good health. The chain has TRBV5-1 and TRBJ1-2; D may be TRBD1 (5 bases). The specimen was PBMCs. The CDR3 DNA follows: TGCGCCAGCACCGAAACAGGCTCTAACTATGGCTACACCTTC. Its protein product is CASTETGSNYGYTF.